This TCR beta chain was identified during a study of identical twins. Study-level points and caveats: Cord blood's abundant beta clonotypes had fewer insertions, unlike memory repertoires. The study found that models underestimated out-of-frame TCR alpha sharing in monozygotic twins.

The CDR3 extends over 14 amino acids. Trimming removed 1 base from V and 11 bases from J; junction bases left unmatched: 3. Germline V gene sequence: CDR1 LGHNT, CDR2 FRNRAP. This clonotype was seen more than once but under ten times. Antigen unknown. A universal primer binding site was introduced by template switching. The final cDNA contained unique molecular identifiers. TCRdb passed the 5' RACE reads through MiXCR, listing each CDR3 protein once. In the table there are hundreds of thousands of distinct CDR3 sequences, over 9% of which are singletons. The sample also formed part of further work on yellow fever vaccine responses in identical twins. According to that study: The authors reported partly convergent, partly personalized vaccine responses in identical twins.

This chain links TRBV12-5 with TRBJ2-2; 11 bases agree with TRBD1. Source material: CD8+ T cells sorted from blood. This TCR was sampled from a woman aged 18-29 years in good health. The CDR3 DNA follows: TGTGCTAGTGGTTTGGGGGACAGGGGGACCGAGCTGTTTTTT. As protein: CASGLGDRGTELFF.